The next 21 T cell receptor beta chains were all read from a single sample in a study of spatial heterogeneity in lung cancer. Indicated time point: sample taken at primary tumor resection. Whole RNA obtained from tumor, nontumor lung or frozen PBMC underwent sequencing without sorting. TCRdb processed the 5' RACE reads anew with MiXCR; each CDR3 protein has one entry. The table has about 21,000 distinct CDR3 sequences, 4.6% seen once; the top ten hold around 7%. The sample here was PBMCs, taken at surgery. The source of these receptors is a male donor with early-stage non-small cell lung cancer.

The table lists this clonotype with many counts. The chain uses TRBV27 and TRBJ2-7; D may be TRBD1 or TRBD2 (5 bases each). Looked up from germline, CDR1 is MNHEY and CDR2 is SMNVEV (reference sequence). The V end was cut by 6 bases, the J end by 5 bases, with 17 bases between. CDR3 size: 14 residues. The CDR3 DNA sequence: TGTGCCAGCAGCCTCTACGGGGCCCTGAACGAGCAGTACTTC. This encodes CASSLYGALNEQYF.

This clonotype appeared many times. CDR3 sequence (DNA): TGCAGTGCTAGAGATCTGTGGTCCCCGGCACACCAAGAGACCCAGTACTTC. Residues: CSARDLWSPAHQETQYF. This chain uses TRBV20-1 with TRBJ2-5; D is uncertain. Trimming cost V 0 bases and J 0 bases, with 17 bases left between them. The CDR3 has 17 amino acids. Germline lookup yields CDR1 DFQATT and CDR2 SNEGSKA (reference sequence).

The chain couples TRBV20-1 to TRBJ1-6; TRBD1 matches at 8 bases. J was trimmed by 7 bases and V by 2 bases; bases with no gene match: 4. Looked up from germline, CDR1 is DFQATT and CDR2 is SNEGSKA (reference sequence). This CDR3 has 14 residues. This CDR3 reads CSARRDRWNSPLHF. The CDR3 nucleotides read TGCAGTGCTAGAAGGGACAGGTGGAATTCACCCCTCCACTTT.

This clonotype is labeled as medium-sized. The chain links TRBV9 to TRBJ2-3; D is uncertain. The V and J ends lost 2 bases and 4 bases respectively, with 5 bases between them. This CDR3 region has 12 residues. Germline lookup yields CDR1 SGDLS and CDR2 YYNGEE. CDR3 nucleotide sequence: TGTGCCAGCAGCGTTGGGGCAGATACGCAGTATTTT. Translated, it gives CASSVGADTQYF.

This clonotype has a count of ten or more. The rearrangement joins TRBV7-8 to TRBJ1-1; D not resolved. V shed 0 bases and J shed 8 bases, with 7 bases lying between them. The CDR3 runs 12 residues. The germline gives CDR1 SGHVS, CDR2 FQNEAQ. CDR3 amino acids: CASSLAYGEAFF. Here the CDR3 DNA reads TGTGCCAGCAGCTTAGCGTACGGCGAAGCTTTCTTT. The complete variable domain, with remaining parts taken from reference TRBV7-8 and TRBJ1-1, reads GAGVSQSPRYKVAKRGQDVALRCDPISGHVSLFWYQQALGQGPEFLTYFQNEAQLDKSGLPSDRFFAERPEGSVSTLKIQRTQQEDSAVYLCASSLAYGEAFFGQGTRLTVV.

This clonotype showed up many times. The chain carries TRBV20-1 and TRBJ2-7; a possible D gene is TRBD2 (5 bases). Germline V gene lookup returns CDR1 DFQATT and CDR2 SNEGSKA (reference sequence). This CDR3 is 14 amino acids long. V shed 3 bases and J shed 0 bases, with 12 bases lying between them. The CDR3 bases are TGCAGTGCTAGCAGGTCCCGGGGCTCCTACGAGCAGTACTTC. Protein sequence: CSASRSRGSYEQYF.

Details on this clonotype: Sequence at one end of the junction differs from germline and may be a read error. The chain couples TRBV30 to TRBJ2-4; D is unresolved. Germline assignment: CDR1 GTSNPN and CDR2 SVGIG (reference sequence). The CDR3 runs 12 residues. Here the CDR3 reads CVWSVNRDIQYF. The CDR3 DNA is TGTGTCTGGAGTGTAAATAGGGACATTCAGTACTTC.

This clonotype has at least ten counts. DNA of the CDR3: TGCAGTGCTAGAGATCCGGGGAGGCGAGACAATGAGCAGTTCTTC. It encodes CSARDPGRRDNEQFF. The V and J genes are TRBV20-1 and TRBJ2-1; maybe TRBD2 (6 bases). The CDR3 length is 15 residues. The V end was cut by 0 bases, the J end by 5 bases, with 14 bases between. From germline, CDR1 is DFQATT and CDR2 SNEGSKA (reference sequence).

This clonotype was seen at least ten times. CDR3 sequence: CASRWTGKKSSGYTF. CDR3 DNA sequence: TGTGCCAGCAGATGGACAGGGAAGAAGAGTTCGGGCTACACCTTC. V gene TRBV6-5 combines with J gene TRBJ1-2; 8 nucleotides match TRBD1. V shed 6 bases, J shed 8 bases, and the junction held 14 bases outside the gene matches. The CDR3 is 15 residues long. Germline loops: CDR1 MNHEY, CDR2 SVGAGI.

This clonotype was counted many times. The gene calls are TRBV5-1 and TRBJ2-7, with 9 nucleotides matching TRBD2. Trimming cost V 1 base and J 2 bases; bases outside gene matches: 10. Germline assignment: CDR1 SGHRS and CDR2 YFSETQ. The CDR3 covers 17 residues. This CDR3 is CASSLRGPAGGTYEQYF. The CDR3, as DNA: TGCGCCAGCAGCTTGCGGGGGCCGGCGGGAGGGACCTACGAGCAGTACTTC.

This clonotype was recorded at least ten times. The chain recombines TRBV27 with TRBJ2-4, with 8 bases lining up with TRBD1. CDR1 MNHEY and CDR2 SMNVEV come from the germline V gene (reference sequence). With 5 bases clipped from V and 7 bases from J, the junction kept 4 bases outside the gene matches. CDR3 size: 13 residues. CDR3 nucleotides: TGTGCCAGCAGTCCCCGGACAGGGAACATTCAGTACTTC. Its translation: CASSPRTGNIQYF.

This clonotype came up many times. In DNA, the CDR3 is TGTGCCAGCTCACCACCGTCCCTGAGATGGGGCGGAGGCTACACCTTC. Protein: CASSPPSLRWGGGYTF. The rearrangement links TRBV18 to TRBJ1-2; possible D gene TRBD1, 5 bases. Trimming cost V 0 bases and J 8 bases, with 19 bases left between them. In germline, CDR1 is KGHSH, CDR2 LQKENI. The CDR3 has 16 amino acids. The variable domain in full, with the rest retrieved from reference TRBV18 and TRBJ1-2, is NAGVMQNPRHLVRRRGQEARLRCSPMKGHSHVYWYRQLPEEGLKFMVYLQKENIIDESGMPKERFSAEFPKEGPSILRIQQVVRGDSAAYFCASSPPSLRWGGGYTFGSGTRLTVV.

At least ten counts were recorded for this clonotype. In nucleotides, the CDR3 is TGTGCCAGCAGCTACCGGGACAGGGGGCACGGTCAGCCCCAGCATTTT. Its protein product is CASSYRDRGHGQPQHF. The genes are TRBV7-2 and TRBJ1-5; 12 bases fit TRBD1. Germline trimming cut 4 bases from V and 6 bases from J; bases unmatched to any gene: 7. The CDR3 has 16 residues. The germline V gene encodes CDR1 SGHTA and CDR2 FQGNSA.

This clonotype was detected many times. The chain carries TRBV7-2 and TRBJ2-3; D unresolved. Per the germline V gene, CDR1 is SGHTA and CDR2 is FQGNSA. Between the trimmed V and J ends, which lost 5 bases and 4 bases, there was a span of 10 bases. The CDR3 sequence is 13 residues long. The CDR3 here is CASSPGSSDTQYF. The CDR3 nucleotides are TGTGCCAGCAGCCCCGGAAGCTCAGATACGCAGTATTTT. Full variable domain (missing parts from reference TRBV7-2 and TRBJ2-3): GAGVSQSPSNKVTEKGKDVELRCDPISGHTALYWYRQSLGQGLEFLIYFQGNSAPDKSGLPSDRFSAERTGGSVSTLTIQRTQQEDSAVYLCASSPGSSDTQYFGPGTRLTVL.

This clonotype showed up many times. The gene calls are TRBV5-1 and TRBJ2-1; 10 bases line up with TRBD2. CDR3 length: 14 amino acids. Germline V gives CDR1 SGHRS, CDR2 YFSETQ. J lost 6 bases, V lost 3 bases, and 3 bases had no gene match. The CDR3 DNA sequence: TGCGCCAGCAGCTCGGCTAGCGGGAGCAATGAGCAGTTCTTC. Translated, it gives CASSSASGSNEQFF.

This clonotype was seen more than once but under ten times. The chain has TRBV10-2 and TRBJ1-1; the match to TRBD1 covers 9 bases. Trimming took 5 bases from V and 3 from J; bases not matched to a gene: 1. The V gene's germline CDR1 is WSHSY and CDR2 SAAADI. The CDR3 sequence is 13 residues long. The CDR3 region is CASSRDRDTEAFF. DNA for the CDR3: TGCGCCAGCAGTCGGGACAGGGACACTGAAGCTTTCTTT.

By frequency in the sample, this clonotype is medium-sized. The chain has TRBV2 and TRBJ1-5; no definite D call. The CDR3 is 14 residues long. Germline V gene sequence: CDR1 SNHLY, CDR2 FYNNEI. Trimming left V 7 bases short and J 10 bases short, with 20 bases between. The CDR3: CASTTGGIFEPQHF. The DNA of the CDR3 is TGTGCCAGCACCACGGGTGGGATTTTCGAACCCCAGCATTTT.

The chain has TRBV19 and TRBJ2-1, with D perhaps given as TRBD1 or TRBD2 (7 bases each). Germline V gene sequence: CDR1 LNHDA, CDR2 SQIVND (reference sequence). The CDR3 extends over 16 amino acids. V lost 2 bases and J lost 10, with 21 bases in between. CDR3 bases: TGTGCCAGTAGTATAACTCAGGGGGGGATTTCGGTAGAGCAGTTCTTC. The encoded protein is CASSITQGGISVEQFF. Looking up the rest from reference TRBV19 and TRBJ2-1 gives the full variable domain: DGGITQSPKYLFRKEGQNVTLSCEQNLNHDAMYWYRQDPGQGLRLIYYSQIVNDFQKGDIAEGYSVSREKKESFPLTVTSAQKNPTAFYLCASSITQGGISVEQFFGPGTRLTVL.

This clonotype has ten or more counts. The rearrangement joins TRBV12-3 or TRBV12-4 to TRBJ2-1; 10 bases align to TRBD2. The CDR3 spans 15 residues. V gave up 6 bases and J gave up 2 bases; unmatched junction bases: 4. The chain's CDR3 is CASSRTSGTYNEQFF. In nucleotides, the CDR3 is TGTGCCAGCAGCCGTACTAGCGGGACCTACAATGAGCAGTTCTTC.

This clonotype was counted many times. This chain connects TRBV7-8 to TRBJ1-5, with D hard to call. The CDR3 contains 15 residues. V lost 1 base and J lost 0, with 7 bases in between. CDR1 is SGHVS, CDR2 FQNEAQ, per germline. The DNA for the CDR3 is TGTGCCAGCAGCTTAGTGGCAGCTAGCAATCAGCCCCAGCATTTT. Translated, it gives CASSLVAASNQPQHF.

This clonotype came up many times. The DNA for the CDR3 is TGTGCCAGCAGCTTAAGGGATAGGGGCTACACCTTC. Its translation: CASSLRDRGYTF. The V call is TRBV7-2, the J call TRBJ1-2; D remains ambiguous. Germline loops: CDR1 SGHTA, CDR2 FQGNSA. This CDR3 has 12 residues. V was trimmed by 2 bases and J by 8 bases, leaving 9 bases between them.